Each of the 20 T cell receptor beta chains below was sequenced from the same sample in a study of neoadjuvant anti-PD-1 for oral cavity cancer. Data came from immunoSEQ multiplex PCR; TCRdb stores just in-frame clones and leaves some out. This table holds tens of thousands of clones, about four fifths found once. The source material was PBMCs, sampled before nivolumab (anti-PD-1) treatment. These receptors all stem from a person aged 40-85 years with oral cavity squamous cell carcinoma.

The genes are TRBV11-2 and TRBJ2-2; 7 nucleotides line up with TRBD1. The J segment lost 9 bases and the V segment lost 5 bases, leaving 15 bases of the junction unmatched. CDR3 length: 16 residues. The V gene's germline CDR1 is SGHAT and CDR2 FQNNGV. The CDR3 DNA follows: TGTGCCAGCAGCCCACTCCAAGACAGGGATTCCTGGGAGCTGTTTTTT. Its protein product is CASSPLQDRDSWELFF.

V is TRBV30 and J is TRBJ1-4; D ambiguous. CDR3 length: 17 residues. V lost 0 bases and J 8 bases, leaving 22 bases between the germline ends. Germline V gene data show CDR1 as GTSNPN and CDR2 as SVGIG (reference sequence). The CDR3 sequence: CAWSVLTRGTRGEKLFF. The CDR3 DNA reads TGTGCCTGGAGTGTACTTACCCGCGGAACCCGCGGGGAAAAACTGTTTTTT.

CDR3 protein: CASGPEEDRGRGYTF. CDR3 DNA: TGTGCCAGTGGACCCGAGGAGGACAGGGGACGTGGCTACACCTTC. The chain is built from TRBV2 and TRBJ1-2; 9 positions match TRBD1. Germline V gives CDR1 SNHLY, CDR2 FYNNEI. Germline trimming cut 9 bases from V and 7 bases from J; bases unmatched to any gene: 15. There are 15 residues in the CDR3. The whole variable domain, remainder taken from reference TRBV2 and TRBJ1-2, is EPEVTQTPSHQVTQMGQEVILRCVPISNHLYFYWYRQILGQKVEFLVSFYNNEISEKSEIFDDQFSVERPDGSNFTLKIRSTKLEDSAMYFCASGPEEDRGRGYTFGSGTRLTVV.

CDR3 nucleotides: TGTGCCACTTGGGACAGGGTCAACACTGAAGCTTTCTTT. This gives the protein CATWDRVNTEAFF. This sequence joins TRBV19 and TRBJ1-1; TRBD1 matches 9 bases. V shed 10 bases, J shed 2 bases, and the junction held 5 bases outside the gene matches. This CDR3 region has 13 residues. CDR1 and CDR2 from the germline V gene are LNHDA and SQIVND (reference sequence).

By sample share, this clone is medium-sized. V is TRBV9 and J is TRBJ2-7; either TRBD1 or TRBD2 may fit D (5 bases each). Germline CDR1 and CDR2: SGDLS and YYNGEE. Trimming removed 4 bases at V and 2 bases at J, with 13 bases between. The CDR3 covers 14 residues. The CDR3 spells CASSPGTATYEQYF. DNA of the CDR3: TGTGCCAGCAGCCCCGGGACGGCCACCTACGAGCAGTACTTC.

V is TRBV2 and J is TRBJ1-5; a weak D match, TRBD1 (6 bases). Trimming took off 2 bases at V and 2 bases at J, with 10 bases between the two ends. This CDR3 comprises 15 residues. Germline CDR1 SNHLY, CDR2 FYNNEI. CDR3 in amino acids: CASSESGVGNQPQHF. DNA of the CDR3: TGTGCCAGCAGTGAATCAGGGGTCGGCAATCAGCCCCAGCATTTT.

This chain uses TRBV6-1 with TRBJ2-1; TRBD2 agrees at 10 bases. The CDR3 runs to 15 residues. The junction had 6 bases not matched to a gene; V was cut back by 6 bases and J by 4 bases. Germline V gene data show CDR1 as MNHNS and CDR2 as SASEGT. CDR3 loop: CASRRLAGTYNEQFF. The DNA of the CDR3 is TGTGCCAGCAGGAGACTAGCGGGTACTTACAATGAGCAGTTCTTC.

V is TRBV5-1 and J is TRBJ1-6; unclear D gene. Germline CDR1 SGHRS, CDR2 YFSETQ. CDR3 length: 17 residues. V was trimmed by 0 bases and J by 0 bases, leaving 10 bases between them. The DNA of the CDR3 is TGCGCCAGCAGCTTGGCTGACACGAGCTCCTATAATTCACCCCTCCACTTT. It encodes CASSLADTSSYNSPLHF.

The chain is built from TRBV11-3 and TRBJ1-2; D gene uncertain. V dropped 5 bases and J dropped 4 bases, with 11 bases sitting between them. CDR1 is SGHNT and CDR2 is YENEEA in the germline V gene. The CDR3 is 13 residues long. The CDR3 nucleotides are TGTGCCAGCAGCCCCCCCGGGTTCTATGGCTACACCTTC. This sequence encodes CASSPPGFYGYTF.

This clone was seen a few times. The chain carries TRBV15 and TRBJ2-1, with D possibly TRBD2 on 6 matching bases. Trimming took off 0 bases at V and 7 bases at J, with 16 bases between the two ends. The length of the CDR3 is 16 residues. The germline CDR1 and CDR2 sequences are LNHNV and YYDKDF (reference sequence). Here the CDR3 DNA reads TGTGCCACCAGCAGAGATCTCTGGGGGGAGGAGAATGAGCAGTTCTTC. Translated: CATSRDLWGEENEQFF.

The CDR3 spells CASSLGGSKAGELFF. CDR3 bases: TGTGCCAGCAGCTTAGGGGGCTCGAAAGCCGGGGAGCTGTTTTTT. The chain carries TRBV11-3 and TRBJ2-2, with a tentative D call TRBD1 (5 bases). Germline CDR1 SGHNT, CDR2 YENEEA. The CDR3 covers 15 residues. Trimming removed 1 base at V and 6 bases at J, with 12 bases between.

The genes are TRBV6-6 and TRBJ2-7; D may be TRBD1 (6 bases). The germline V gene encodes CDR1 MNHNY and CDR2 SVGAGI (reference sequence). CDR3 length: 14 amino acids. The ends were cut back, 5 bases at V and 4 bases at J, with 15 bases in the middle. CDR3 nucleotide sequence: TGTGCCAGCAGTACGGAAAGAGGGGGTTACGAGCAGTACTTC. Translated, it gives CASSTERGGYEQYF.

CDR3 sequence (DNA): TGTGCCAGCAGTCAATTACCAGGGAGTTATGGCTACACCTTC. It codes for CASSQLPGSYGYTF. The rearrangement links TRBV28 to TRBJ1-2, with D possibly being TRBD1 (5 bases). The CDR3 loop spans 14 amino acids. Trimming shortened V by 5 bases and J by 5 bases, and 15 bases separated the two germline ends. Germline-derived CDR1 and CDR2 are MDHEN and SYDVKM.

The chain joins TRBV19 to TRBJ1-5; 7 bases agree with TRBD1. Germline-derived CDR1 and CDR2 are LNHDA and SQIVND (reference sequence). The CDR3 has 13 amino acids. V shed 6 bases and J 3 bases; nucleotides not matched to a gene: 2. The CDR3 DNA follows: TGTGCCAGTAGGACAGGGCCCAATCAGCCCCAGCATTTT. Protein product: CASRTGPNQPQHF.

V gene TRBV5-1 combines with J gene TRBJ2-1; D uncertain. V lost 2 bases, J lost 9 bases, and 9 bases lay in between. The CDR3 spans 12 residues. CDR1 and CDR2 (germline): SGHRS, YFSETQ. Here the CDR3 reads CASSFGLGEQFF. CDR3 DNA: TGCGCCAGCAGCTTTGGCTTAGGTGAGCAGTTCTTC.

This clone was counted between two and nine times. The CDR3 nucleotides read TGCGCCAGCAGCCCCACGGGGAACTCACCCCTCCACTTT. Its translation is CASSPTGNSPLHF. The chain combines TRBV5-1 with TRBJ1-6; no clear D gene. Germline values: CDR1 SGHRS, CDR2 YFSETQ. The CDR3 covers 13 residues. Deletions cut 4 bases from V and 10 bases from J, with 12 bases between. Drawing the rest from reference TRBV5-1 and TRBJ1-6, the complete variable domain is KAGVTQTPRYLIKTRGQQVTLSCSPISGHRSVSWYQQTPGQGLQFLFEYFSETQRNKGNFPGRFSGRQFSNSRSEMNVSTLELGDSALYLCASSPTGNSPLHFGNGTRLTVT.

CDR3 residues: CASSYSGTGVETQYF. The DNA of the CDR3 is TGTGCCAGCAGTTACTCCGGGACAGGGGTAGAGACCCAGTACTTC. The chain is built from TRBV6-5 and TRBJ2-5; the match to TRBD1 covers 10 bases. J lost 4 bases, V lost 0 bases, and 2 bases had no gene match. Germline CDR1 reads MNHEY; CDR2 reads SVGAGI. The CDR3 runs to 15 residues.

The rearrangement joins TRBV30 to TRBJ1-2, with 8 bases identical to TRBD1. The germline V gene encodes CDR1 GTSNPN and CDR2 SVGIG (reference sequence). V lost 1 base and J lost 4; bases outside the gene matches: 2. The CDR3 has 13 amino acids. For the CDR3, the DNA is TGTGCCTGGAGTGGGACAGGGATCTATGGCTACACCTTC. Its translation: CAWSGTGIYGYTF.

Regarding this clone: One junction end disagrees with the germline gene, perhaps due to a read error. The chain uses TRBV30 and TRBJ2-7; D is possibly TRBD1 or TRBD2 (6 bases each). The length of the CDR3 is 12 residues. CDR1 is GTSNPN and CDR2 is SVGIG in the germline V gene (reference sequence). For the CDR3, the DNA is TGTGTCTGGAGTGTAGGGGGGTACGAGCAGTACTTC. It yields the protein CVWSVGGYEQYF.

The chain couples TRBV7-9 to TRBJ1-3, with D possibly being TRBD1 (6 bases). The V end lost 5 bases, the J end lost 0 bases, and 11 bases lay between the germline ends. The CDR3 sequence is 15 residues long. The germline V gene encodes CDR1 SEHNR and CDR2 FQNEAQ (reference sequence). The CDR3 DNA is TGTGCCAGCAGCCTCAGGGGCGTCTCTGGAAACACCATATATTTT. Translating it yields CASSLRGVSGNTIYF.